This T cell receptor (beta chain) came from a study of T-cell memory formation after mild COVID-19. Each CDR3 protein gets one entry after TCRdb re-called the 5' RACE reads with MiXCR. The sample shows approximately 290,000 distinct CDR3 sequences, about 15% of them seen only once. Per germline, CDR1 MRHNA and CDR2 SNTAGT. The CDR3 consists of 17 residues. Trimming left V 11 bases short and J 2 bases short, with 26 bases between. Sequencing was performed on PBMCs or a T cell subset sorted from them (not recorded which). This clonotype was sampled from a man in his late teens or twenties who had mild COVID-19 (a few samples of this study predate the infection). Cell type and time point are not known. The J gene is TRBJ2-3, the V gene TRBV6-4, with D possibly being TRBD1 (7 bases). The chain's CDR3 is CAVGGTAPREVTDTQYF. As DNA, the CDR3 is TGTGCCGTAGGGGGGACAGCACCGAGGGAGGTCACAGATACGCAGTATTTT.